Given below is one T cell receptor (beta chain) in context. Per the study methods: Reference gene primer amplification gave estimated nucleated cell counts. Libraries were prepared by immunoSEQ multiplex PCR; TCRdb keeps only in-frame clonotypes and omits some of them. From that table come the V and J calls and clone size; the DNA was used to work out D and trimming. Altogether 250,000 or so clones are present, about 90% being singletons, with the ten largest covering around 1.4%. The data originate from a study of blood T cell repertoires in COVID-19. Overall study: COVID-19 samples from acute and convalescent phases originated in the United States, Italy and Spain. The cDNA or gDNA used as material had been derived from T cells, B-cell-depleted T cells, or PBMCs.

Per germline, CDR1 SEHNR and CDR2 FQNEAQ (reference sequence). This CDR3 has 14 residues. The V segment lost 5 bases and the J segment 4 bases; nucleotides outside the gene matches: 4. The genes are TRBV7-9 and TRBJ1-1, with 10 bases aligning to TRBD1. This sequence was found in a man aged 80 or over with acute or convalescent COVID-19. Sequencing was done on a sample of peripheral blood. CDR3 sequence reads: CASSVGQGSTEAFF. The CDR3 DNA is TGTGCCAGCAGCGTGGGACAGGGGAGCACTGAAGCTTTCTTT.